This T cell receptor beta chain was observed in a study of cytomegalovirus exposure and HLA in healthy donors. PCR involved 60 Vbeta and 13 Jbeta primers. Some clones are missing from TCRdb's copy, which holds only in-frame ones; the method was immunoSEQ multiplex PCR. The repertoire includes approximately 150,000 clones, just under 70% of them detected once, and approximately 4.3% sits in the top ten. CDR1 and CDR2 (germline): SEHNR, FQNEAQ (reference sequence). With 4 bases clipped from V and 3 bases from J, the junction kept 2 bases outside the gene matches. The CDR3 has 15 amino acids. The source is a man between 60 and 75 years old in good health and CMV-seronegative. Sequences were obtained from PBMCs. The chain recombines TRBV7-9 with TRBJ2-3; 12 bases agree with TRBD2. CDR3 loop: CASSSTSGRTDTQYF. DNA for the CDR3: TGTGCCAGCAGCTCTACTAGCGGGAGGACAGATACGCAGTATTTT.